The sequence of this TCR beta chain was determined in a study of control samples from healthy donors and cancer patients. The assay was immunoSEQ multiplex PCR, and TCRdb's table has in-frame clones only and misses some. The sample carries some 210,000 clones, about nine tenths recorded once. Sequencing was performed on blood. The TCR sequence derives from a man aged 30 to 39 in good health.

The CDR3 here is CASSDDTGPDTGELFF. For the CDR3, the DNA is TGCGCCAGCAGCGACGATACAGGGCCCGACACCGGGGAGCTGTTTTTT. V usage is TRBV10-1 and J usage is TRBJ2-2, with D possibly matching TRBD1 (6 bases). V shed 6 bases and J shed 3 bases, with 17 bases lying between them. The CDR3 is 16 residues long. From germline, CDR1 is WNHNN and CDR2 SYGVQD (reference sequence).